This TCR beta chain was sequenced for a study of T cells in Graves' hyperthyroidism and ophthalmopathy. The TCR beta CDR3 regions underwent amplification using RNA transcripts as the source. HTBI primers were the set used in a first-round RT-PCR of the TCR CDR3. From the multiplex PCR reads, TCRdb called clonotypes with MiXCR, one entry per CDR3 protein. The table includes under 550,000 distinct CDR3 sequences, roughly an eighth detected once. This clonotype was counted many times. In germline, CDR1 is GTSNPN, CDR2 SVGIG (reference sequence). The V gene end was trimmed by 8 bases and the J gene end by 6 bases; junction bases not matched to a gene: 6. CDR3 length equals 13 residues.

The gene calls are TRBV30 and TRBJ2-1; 11 bases match TRBD1. Material: blood. The clonotype was recovered from a woman aged 18-35 years with Graves' hyperthyroidism. For the CDR3, the DNA is TGTGCCCGAACCGGGACAGGGGGCAATGAGCAGTTCTTC. As protein: CARTGTGGNEQFF.